A selection of T cell receptor beta chains follows, all from one sample in a study of blood T cell repertoires in COVID-19. The method was immunoSEQ multiplex PCR; TCRdb's version includes in-frame clones alone and lacks a portion of them. The sample has about 220,000 clones; around 80% are singletons. The sample consisted of peripheral blood. These receptor sequences come from a human donor in a cohort sampled during active COVID-19. Both conserved end residues are part of each CDR3. D genes are given only for firm matches. A row's size may be missing; if present it is once, few, many or a size class.

d_gene: -; j_gene: TRBJ2-7; abundance: -; v_gene: TRBV27; CDR3nt: TGTGCCAGCAGTTTGTCGGGTAGCGCAACCTACGAGCAGTACTTC; CDR3aa: CASSLSGSATYEQYF
d_gene: -; j_gene: TRBJ2-3; abundance: -; v_gene: TRBV3-1/TRBV3-2; CDR3nt: TGTGCCAGCAGCCTCGCCGTCACAACAGATACGCAGTATTTT; CDR3aa: CASSLAVTTDTQYF
d_gene: -; j_gene: TRBJ1-1; abundance: -; v_gene: TRBV19; CDR3nt: TGTGCCAGTAGTATAGGGGGCGCAGACACTGAAGCTTTCTTT; CDR3aa: CASSIGGADTEAFF
d_gene: -; j_gene: TRBJ1-3; abundance: -; v_gene: TRBV9; CDR3nt: TGTGCCAGCAGCGCCGACAGGAGCTCTGGAAACACCATATATTTT; CDR3aa: CASSADRSSGNTIYF
d_gene: -; j_gene: TRBJ2-1; abundance: -; v_gene: TRBV18; CDR3nt: TGTGCCAGCTCACCAGGCCTGCTCAATGAGCAGTTCTTC; CDR3aa: CASSPGLLNEQFF
d_gene: -; j_gene: TRBJ2-1; abundance: once; v_gene: TRBV20-1; CDR3nt: TGCAGTGCTAGTGCGACTATCTACAATGAGCAGTTCTTC; CDR3aa: CSASATIYNEQFF
d_gene: -; j_gene: TRBJ1-1; abundance: -; v_gene: TRBV30; CDR3nt: TGTGCCTGGATGATCAGGGTGGGTGAAGCTTTCTTT; CDR3aa: CAWMIRVGEAFF
d_gene: TRBD1; j_gene: TRBJ1-2; abundance: -; v_gene: TRBV7-9; CDR3nt: TGTGCCAGCAGCTCCCCTGTCGGGACAGGGAAAGGCTACACCTTC; CDR3aa: CASSSPVGTGKGYTF
d_gene: TRBD1; j_gene: TRBJ1-4; abundance: -; v_gene: TRBV9; CDR3nt: TGTGCCAGCAGCCCTGGGACAGGGGGCGAGGGTAATGAAAAACTGTTTTTT; CDR3aa: CASSPGTGGEGNEKLFF
d_gene: -; j_gene: TRBJ1-1; abundance: once; v_gene: TRBV6-5; CDR3nt: TGTGCCAGCAGTTACCAGGGTAGGTGGACTGAAGCTTTCTTT; CDR3aa: CASSYQGRWTEAFF
d_gene: -; j_gene: TRBJ1-1; abundance: once; v_gene: TRBV20-1; CDR3nt: TGCAGTGCCCGAGGCAACACTGAAGCTTTCTTT; CDR3aa: CSARGNTEAFF
d_gene: -; j_gene: TRBJ2-5; abundance: -; v_gene: TRBV7-3; CDR3nt: TGTGCCAGCAGCCCGACAGGAGAGACCCAGTACTTC; CDR3aa: CASSPTGETQYF
d_gene: -; j_gene: TRBJ1-1; abundance: -; v_gene: TRBV19; CDR3nt: TGTGCCAGTAGTATACAGGGGAACATGAACACTGAAGCTTTCTTT; CDR3aa: CASSIQGNMNTEAFF
d_gene: TRBD1; j_gene: TRBJ2-7; abundance: -; v_gene: TRBV27; CDR3nt: TGTGCCAGCAGTTTCGGGACAGCCCTGGGGGAGCAGTACTTC; CDR3aa: CASSFGTALGEQYF
d_gene: TRBD1; j_gene: TRBJ1-2; abundance: -; v_gene: TRBV28; CDR3nt: TGTGCCAGCAGTTTACCGGGACAGGGTAGGGCTGGCTACACCTTC; CDR3aa: CASSLPGQGRAGYTF
d_gene: TRBD2; j_gene: TRBJ2-7; abundance: -; v_gene: TRBV5-1; CDR3nt: TGCGCCAGCAGCTTGCGGTCTTCAGGGACTAACACACCCTACGAGCAGTACTTC; CDR3aa: CASSLRSSGTNTPYEQYF
d_gene: TRBD1; j_gene: TRBJ2-5; abundance: -; v_gene: TRBV2; CDR3nt: TGTGCCAGCAGGGAAGGACAGGGGGCAGAGACCCAGTACTTC; CDR3aa: CASREGQGAETQYF
d_gene: -; j_gene: TRBJ1-1; abundance: -; v_gene: TRBV6-2/TRBV6-3; CDR3nt: TGTGCCAGCAGTTATTGGGGAGAAAACACTGAAGCTTTCTTT; CDR3aa: CASSYWGENTEAFF
d_gene: -; j_gene: TRBJ2-7; abundance: few; v_gene: TRBV5-5; CDR3nt: TGTGCCAGCAGCTTGGACTCTGCAGGGGCCTACGAGCAGTACTTC; CDR3aa: CASSLDSAGAYEQYF
d_gene: -; j_gene: TRBJ2-3; abundance: -; v_gene: TRBV30; CDR3nt: TGTGCCTGGAGTGTCCAGGGGTCCAGCACAGATACGCAGTATTTT; CDR3aa: CAWSVQGSSTDTQYF
d_gene: TRBD1; j_gene: TRBJ1-5; abundance: -; v_gene: TRBV19; CDR3nt: TGTGCCAGTAGTTCCTCAGGGGGGAGCAATCAGCCCCAGCATTTT; CDR3aa: CASSSSGGSNQPQHF
d_gene: TRBD2; j_gene: TRBJ2-7; abundance: -; v_gene: TRBV7-2; CDR3nt: TGTGCCAGCAGCTTGGGTGGGGCTAGCGGGAGAGCCCGCTACGAGCAGTACTTC; CDR3aa: CASSLGGASGRARYEQYF
d_gene: -; j_gene: TRBJ1-1; abundance: once; v_gene: TRBV11-1; CDR3nt: TGTGCCAGCAGGGGGGACACACACACTGAAGCTTTCTTT; CDR3aa: CASRGDTHTEAFF
d_gene: -; j_gene: TRBJ1-1; abundance: once; v_gene: TRBV7-2; CDR3nt: TGTGCCAGCAGCCCTGGGGGAGGGGGAAGGACTGAAGCTTTCTTT; CDR3aa: CASSPGGGGRTEAFF
d_gene: -; j_gene: TRBJ2-2; abundance: -; v_gene: TRBV5-1; CDR3nt: TGCGCCAGCAGCTTGCCTATAGACACCGGGGAGCTGTTTTTT; CDR3aa: CASSLPIDTGELFF
d_gene: -; j_gene: TRBJ1-2; abundance: -; v_gene: TRBV6-6; CDR3nt: TGTGCCAGCAGTCCCCGAGGACAGCAATTTAACTATGGCTACACCTTC; CDR3aa: CASSPRGQQFNYGYTF
d_gene: -; j_gene: TRBJ2-4; abundance: once; v_gene: TRBV6-2/TRBV6-3; CDR3nt: TGTGCCAGCAGTTACTCGGGGGGGGCACCCAACATTCAGTACTTC; CDR3aa: CASSYSGGAPNIQYF
d_gene: -; j_gene: TRBJ1-5; abundance: -; v_gene: TRBV28; CDR3nt: TGTGCCATAACACGGTCGGGGGTGTATCAGCCCCAGCATTTT; CDR3aa: CAITRSGVYQPQHF
d_gene: TRBD2; j_gene: TRBJ2-5; abundance: once; v_gene: TRBV11-2; CDR3nt: TGTGCCAGCAGCGAGGGACTAGCGGGAGTCCAAGTAAAGACCCAGTACTTC; CDR3aa: CASSEGLAGVQVKTQYF
d_gene: -; j_gene: TRBJ2-1; abundance: -; v_gene: TRBV27; CDR3nt: TGTGCCAGCAGTTTACAGGGGAGCTCCTACAATGAGCAGTTCTTC; CDR3aa: CASSLQGSSYNEQFF
d_gene: TRBD2; j_gene: TRBJ2-3; abundance: -; v_gene: TRBV4-2; CDR3nt: TGTGCCAGCAGCGACCGGGACTACAGCACAGATACGCAGTATTTT; CDR3aa: CASSDRDYSTDTQYF
d_gene: TRBD2; j_gene: TRBJ2-5; abundance: -; v_gene: TRBV11-2; CDR3nt: TGTGCCAGCAGCTTCTCCCTAGCGGGAGTAGAGACCCAGTACTTC; CDR3aa: CASSFSLAGVETQYF
d_gene: TRBD2; j_gene: TRBJ2-1; abundance: -; v_gene: TRBV6-4; CDR3nt: TGTGCCAGCAGTCCTAGCGGGGTTTGGAATGAGCAGTTCTTC; CDR3aa: CASSPSGVWNEQFF
d_gene: TRBD1; j_gene: TRBJ2-3; abundance: -; v_gene: TRBV28; CDR3nt: TGTGCCAGCACTCACAGGGGGCGATGGACAGATACGCAGTATTTT; CDR3aa: CASTHRGRWTDTQYF
d_gene: -; j_gene: TRBJ2-1; abundance: many; v_gene: TRBV30; CDR3nt: TGTGCCTGGGCCCGGATGGGACAATCCTACAATGAGCAGTTCTTC; CDR3aa: CAWARMGQSYNEQFF
d_gene: -; j_gene: TRBJ1-2; abundance: -; v_gene: TRBV4-1; CDR3nt: TGCGCCAGCAGCCAAGATGGAGGGCCGCCCTTTCTAGGCTACACCTTC; CDR3aa: CASSQDGGPPFLGYTF
d_gene: -; j_gene: TRBJ1-2; abundance: -; v_gene: TRBV30; CDR3nt: TGTGCCTGGAGTCAGGTCAGAGGCTACACCTTC; CDR3aa: CAWSQVRGYTF
d_gene: -; j_gene: TRBJ1-5; abundance: -; v_gene: TRBV30; CDR3nt: TGTGCCTGGAGTATCCGGGGAAATCAGCCCCAGCATTTT; CDR3aa: CAWSIRGNQPQHF
d_gene: -; j_gene: TRBJ1-2; abundance: -; v_gene: TRBV7-9; CDR3nt: TGTGCCAGCAGCTTAGCCGGGACTAGGTATGGCTACACCTTC; CDR3aa: CASSLAGTRYGYTF
d_gene: -; j_gene: TRBJ2-7; abundance: -; v_gene: TRBV19; CDR3nt: TGTGCCAGTAAATTCGGGGGAGGTCCCTACGAGCAGTACTTC; CDR3aa: CASKFGGGPYEQYF
d_gene: -; j_gene: TRBJ1-6; abundance: -; v_gene: TRBV6-5; CDR3nt: TGTGCCAGCAGTTACTCGACAGGTGTTTCACCCCTCCACTTT; CDR3aa: CASSYSTGVSPLHF
d_gene: TRBD1; j_gene: TRBJ1-2; abundance: -; v_gene: TRBV28; CDR3nt: TGTGCCAGCAGTGACCCCCCGGACAGGTGGGACTATGGCTACACCTTC; CDR3aa: CASSDPPDRWDYGYTF
d_gene: -; j_gene: TRBJ2-7; abundance: -; v_gene: TRBV25-1; CDR3nt: TGTGCCAGCAGTGCGAACAGGGTTGGGTTAAGCGAGCAGTACTTC; CDR3aa: CASSANRVGLSEQYF
d_gene: -; j_gene: TRBJ2-1; abundance: -; v_gene: TRBV7-3; CDR3nt: TGTGCCAGCAGCTTAATCAGCGCATCCTACAATGAGCAGTTCTTC; CDR3aa: CASSLISASYNEQFF
d_gene: -; j_gene: TRBJ2-1; abundance: -; v_gene: TRBV9; CDR3nt: TGTGCCAGCAGCGCCCGGACACCGACTCCCAACAATGAGCAGTTCTTC; CDR3aa: CASSARTPTPNNEQFF